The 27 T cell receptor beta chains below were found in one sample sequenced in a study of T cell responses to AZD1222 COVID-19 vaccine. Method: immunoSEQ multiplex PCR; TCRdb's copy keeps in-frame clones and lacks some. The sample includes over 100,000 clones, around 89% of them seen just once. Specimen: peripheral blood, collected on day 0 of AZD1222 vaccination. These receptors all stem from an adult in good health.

Here the CDR3 DNA reads TGTGCCAGCAGCCCAGGGGTTGGGGACACCGGGGAGCTGTTTTTT. It encodes CASSPGVGDTGELFF. This sequence joins TRBV7-3 and TRBJ2-2, with a possible D match to TRBD1 (6 bases). V dropped 5 bases and J dropped 3 bases, with 13 bases sitting between them. The CDR3 runs to 15 residues. The germline V gene encodes CDR1 SGHTA and CDR2 FQGTGA.

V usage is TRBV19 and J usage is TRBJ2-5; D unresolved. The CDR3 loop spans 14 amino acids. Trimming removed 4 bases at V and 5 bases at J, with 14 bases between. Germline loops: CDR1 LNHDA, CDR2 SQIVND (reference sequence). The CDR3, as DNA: TGTGCCAGTAGTACCAGCCCCGCCCTGGAGACCCAGTACTTC. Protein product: CASSTSPALETQYF.

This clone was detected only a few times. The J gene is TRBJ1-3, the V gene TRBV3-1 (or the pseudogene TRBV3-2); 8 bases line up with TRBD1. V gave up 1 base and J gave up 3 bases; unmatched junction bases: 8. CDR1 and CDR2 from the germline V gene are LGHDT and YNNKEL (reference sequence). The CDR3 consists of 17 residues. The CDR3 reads CASSQAPQGANGNTIYF. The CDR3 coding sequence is TGTGCCAGCAGCCAAGCCCCTCAGGGGGCTAATGGAAACACCATATATTTT.

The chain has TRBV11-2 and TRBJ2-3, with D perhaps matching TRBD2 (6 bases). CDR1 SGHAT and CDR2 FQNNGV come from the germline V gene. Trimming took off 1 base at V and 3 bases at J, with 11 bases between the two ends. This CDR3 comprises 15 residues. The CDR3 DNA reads TGTGCCAGCAGCTTAGTTGGGGGGTTAACAGATACGCAGTATTTT. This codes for CASSLVGGLTDTQYF.

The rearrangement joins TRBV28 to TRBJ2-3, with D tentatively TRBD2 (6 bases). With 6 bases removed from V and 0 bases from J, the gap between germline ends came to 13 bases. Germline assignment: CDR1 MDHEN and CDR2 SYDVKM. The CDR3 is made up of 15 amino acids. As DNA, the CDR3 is TGTGCCAGCAGCTCTAGTGGGGGGAGCACAGATACGCAGTATTTT. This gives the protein CASSSSGGSTDTQYF.

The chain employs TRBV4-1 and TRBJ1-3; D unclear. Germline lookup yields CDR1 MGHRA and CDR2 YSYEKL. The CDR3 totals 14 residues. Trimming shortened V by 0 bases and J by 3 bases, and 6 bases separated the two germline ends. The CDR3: CASSQDRSGNTIYF. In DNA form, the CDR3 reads TGCGCCAGCAGCCAAGACAGGAGTGGAAACACCATATATTTT.

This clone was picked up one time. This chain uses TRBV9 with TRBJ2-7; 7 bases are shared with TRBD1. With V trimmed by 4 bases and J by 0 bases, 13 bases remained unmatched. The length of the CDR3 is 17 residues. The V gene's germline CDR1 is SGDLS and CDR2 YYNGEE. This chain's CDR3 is CASSPRGSTSLSYEQYF. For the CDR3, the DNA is TGTGCCAGCAGCCCCAGGGGGTCTACCTCCCTCTCCTACGAGCAGTACTTC.

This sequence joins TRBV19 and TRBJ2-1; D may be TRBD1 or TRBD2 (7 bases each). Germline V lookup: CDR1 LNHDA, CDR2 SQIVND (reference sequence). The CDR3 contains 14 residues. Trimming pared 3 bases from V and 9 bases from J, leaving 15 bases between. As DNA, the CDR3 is TGTGCCAGTAGTATCCAGGGGGAGGGGGGTGAGCAGTTCTTC. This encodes CASSIQGEGGEQFF.

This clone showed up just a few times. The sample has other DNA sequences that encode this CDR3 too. In DNA, the CDR3 is TGTGCCAGTAGTGCCGGGACGTCTGGAAACACCATATATTTT. Translating gives CASSAGTSGNTIYF. The J gene is TRBJ1-3, the V gene TRBV19, with D possibly TRBD1 on 5 matching bases. This CDR3 has 14 residues. Trimming removed 5 bases from V and 1 base from J, with 9 bases in between. Per the germline V gene, CDR1 is LNHDA and CDR2 is SQIVND (reference sequence).

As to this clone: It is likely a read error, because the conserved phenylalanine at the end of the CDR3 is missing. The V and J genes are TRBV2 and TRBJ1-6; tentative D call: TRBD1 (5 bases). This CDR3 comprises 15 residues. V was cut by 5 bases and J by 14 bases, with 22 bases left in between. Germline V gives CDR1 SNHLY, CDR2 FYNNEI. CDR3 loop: CASSLGPGQLRSLHL. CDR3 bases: TGTGCCAGCAGTTTGGGACCAGGGCAATTAAGATCCCTCCACCTT.

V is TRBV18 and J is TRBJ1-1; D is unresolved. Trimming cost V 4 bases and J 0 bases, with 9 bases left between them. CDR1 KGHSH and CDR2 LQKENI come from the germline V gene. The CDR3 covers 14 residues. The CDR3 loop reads CASSRAILNTEAFF. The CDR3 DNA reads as TGTGCCAGCTCACGGGCCATTCTGAACACTGAAGCTTTCTTT.

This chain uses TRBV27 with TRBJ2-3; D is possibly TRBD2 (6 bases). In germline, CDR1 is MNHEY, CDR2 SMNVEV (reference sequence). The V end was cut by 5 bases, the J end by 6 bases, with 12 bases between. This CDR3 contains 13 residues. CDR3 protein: CASSIGGRDTQYF. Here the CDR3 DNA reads TGTGCCAGCAGTATCGGGGGTAGGGATACGCAGTATTTT.

The CDR3 sequence is CASSSSPANEKLFF. CDR3 nucleotide sequence: TGCGCCAGCAGCTCGTCTCCCGCTAATGAAAAACTGTTTTTT. This chain links TRBV5-1 with TRBJ1-4; D is undetermined. Germline CDR1 reads SGHRS; CDR2 reads YFSETQ. Deletions cut 3 bases from V and 3 bases from J, with 9 bases between. The CDR3 has 14 amino acids.

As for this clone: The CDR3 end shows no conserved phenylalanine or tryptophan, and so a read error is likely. The CDR3 here is CASSQDRQGAHSPLHL. Here the CDR3 DNA reads TGCGCCAGCAGCCAAGATAGGCAGGGGGCCCATTCACCCCTCCACCTT. The chain carries TRBV4-1 and TRBJ1-6; 8 bases are a match to TRBD1. The trim removed 0 bases at V and 8 bases at J, leaving 6 bases unmatched. CDR1 is MGHRA and CDR2 is YSYEKL in the germline V gene. The CDR3 is made up of 16 amino acids.

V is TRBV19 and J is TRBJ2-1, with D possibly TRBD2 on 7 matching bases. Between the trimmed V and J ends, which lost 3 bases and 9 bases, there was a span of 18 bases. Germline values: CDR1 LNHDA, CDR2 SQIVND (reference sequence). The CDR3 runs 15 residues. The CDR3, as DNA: TGTGCCAGTAGTATTACCGTGGGGGGGCCCGGTGAGCAGTTCTTC. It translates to CASSITVGGPGEQFF.

CDR3 in amino acids: CASSPLMAEAFF. The DNA of the CDR3 is TGTGCCAGCTCACCACTTATGGCTGAAGCTTTCTTT. The genes are TRBV18 and TRBJ1-1; D unresolved. V dropped 1 base and J dropped 6 bases, with 6 bases sitting between them. The germline gives CDR1 KGHSH, CDR2 LQKENI. The CDR3 is 12 residues long.

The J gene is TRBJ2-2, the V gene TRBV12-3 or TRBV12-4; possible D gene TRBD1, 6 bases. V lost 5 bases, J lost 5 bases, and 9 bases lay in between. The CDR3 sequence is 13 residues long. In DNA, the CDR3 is TGTGCCAGCAGTCCCCAGGGGACCGGGGAGCTGTTTTTT. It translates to CASSPQGTGELFF.

The CDR3 protein is CASSQTQKTAEAFF. For the CDR3, the DNA is TGTGCCAGCAGCCAAACCCAGAAGACCGCTGAAGCTTTCTTT. The chain employs TRBV13 and TRBJ1-1; D is unclear. V gave up 5 bases and J gave up 6 bases, with 16 bases separating them. Germline V gives CDR1 PRHDT, CDR2 FYEKMQ (reference sequence). The CDR3 consists of 14 residues.

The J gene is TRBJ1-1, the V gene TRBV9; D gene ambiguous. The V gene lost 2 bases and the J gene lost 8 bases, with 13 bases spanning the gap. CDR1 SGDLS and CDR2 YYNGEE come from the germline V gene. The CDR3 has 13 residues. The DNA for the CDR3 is TGTGCCAGCAGCGTTGGGGTGACAACGGAAGCTTTCTTT. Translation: CASSVGVTTEAFF.

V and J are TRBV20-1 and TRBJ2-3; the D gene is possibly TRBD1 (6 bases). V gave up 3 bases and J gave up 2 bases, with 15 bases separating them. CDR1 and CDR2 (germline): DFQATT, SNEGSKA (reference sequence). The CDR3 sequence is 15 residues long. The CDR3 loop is CSASNGDIPTDTQYF. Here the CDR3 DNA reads TGCAGTGCTAGTAATGGGGACATTCCCACAGATACGCAGTATTTT.

The CDR3: CASQFNTEAFF. DNA of the CDR3: TGTGCCAGTCAGTTCAACACTGAAGCTTTCTTT. The V and J genes are TRBV6-5 and TRBJ1-1; D gene ambiguous. CDR1 MNHEY and CDR2 SVGAGI come from the germline V gene. The CDR3 is made up of 11 amino acids. Trimming pared 9 bases from V and 2 bases from J, leaving 7 bases between.

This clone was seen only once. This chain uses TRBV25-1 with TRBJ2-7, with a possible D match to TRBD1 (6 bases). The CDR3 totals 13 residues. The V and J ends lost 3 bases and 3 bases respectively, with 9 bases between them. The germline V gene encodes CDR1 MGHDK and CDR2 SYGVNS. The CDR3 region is CASSDRGGYEQYF. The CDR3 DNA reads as TGTGCCAGCAGTGACAGGGGTGGCTACGAGCAGTACTTC.

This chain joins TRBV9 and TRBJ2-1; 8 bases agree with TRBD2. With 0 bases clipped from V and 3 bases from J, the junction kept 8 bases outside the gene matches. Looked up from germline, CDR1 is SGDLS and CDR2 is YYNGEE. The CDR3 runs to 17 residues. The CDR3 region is CASSVAGTSGDYNEQFF. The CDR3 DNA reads TGTGCCAGCAGCGTAGCCGGGACTAGTGGGGACTACAATGAGCAGTTCTTC.

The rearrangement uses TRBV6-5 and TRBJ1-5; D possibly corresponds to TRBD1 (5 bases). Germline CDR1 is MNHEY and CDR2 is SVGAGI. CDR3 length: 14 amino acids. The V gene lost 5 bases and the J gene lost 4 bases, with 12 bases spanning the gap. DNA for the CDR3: TGTGCCAGCAGTATGACAGCGAATAATCAGCCCCAGCATTTT. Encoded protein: CASSMTANNQPQHF.

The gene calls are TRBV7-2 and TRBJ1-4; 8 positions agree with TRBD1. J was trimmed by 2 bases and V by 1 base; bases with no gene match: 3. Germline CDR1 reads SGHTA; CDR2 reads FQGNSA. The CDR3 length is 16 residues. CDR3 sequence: CASSLGRGPTNEKLFF. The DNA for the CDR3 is TGTGCCAGCAGCTTAGGCAGGGGGCCGACTAATGAAAAACTGTTTTTT.

The CDR3 nucleotides read TGCGCCAGCAGTCAATCCTCTGGGGAGAACACTGAAGCTTTCTTT. The encoded protein is CASSQSSGENTEAFF. This chain uses TRBV23-1 with TRBJ1-1; no reliable D call. TRBV23-1 belongs to the ORF category, with a function that is uncertain. Trimming shortened V by 0 bases and J by 1 base, and 9 bases separated the two germline ends. The CDR3 length is 15 residues.

CDR3 loop: CASSGHQNTEAFF. For the CDR3, the DNA is TGTGCCAGCAGTGGACACCAGAACACTGAAGCTTTCTTT. The V gene is TRBV6-6, the J gene TRBJ1-1; a possible D gene is TRBD1 (5 bases). This CDR3 contains 13 residues. In germline, CDR1 is MNHNY, CDR2 SVGAGI (reference sequence). V shed 5 bases and J shed 1 base, with 8 bases lying between them.